Listed here are 4 T cell receptor beta chains from one sample, sequenced in a study of cytomegalovirus exposure and HLA in healthy donors. The study ran its PCR with 60 Vbeta and 13 Jbeta primers. Clones were sequenced by immunoSEQ multiplex PCR, and TCRdb holds only the in-frame ones, with some missing. The sample holds 210,000 or so clones, roughly 89% seen once. The sample comprised PBMCs. These receptor sequences come from a young woman in good health and CMV-seronegative.

V is TRBV5-4 and J is TRBJ1-2, with 7 bases lining up with TRBD1. This CDR3 region has 13 residues. The ends lost 1 base at V and 8 bases at J; junction bases unmatched: 5. The germline gives CDR1 SGHNT, CDR2 YYREEE (reference sequence). The CDR3 nucleotides read TGTGCCAGCAGCTTGAAGGGGGCGCTGGGCTACACCTTC. As protein: CASSLKGALGYTF. The whole variable domain, remainder taken from reference TRBV5-4 and TRBJ1-2, is ETGVTQSPTHLIKTRGQQVTLRCSSQSGHNTVSWYQQALGQGPQFIFQYYREEENGRGNFPPRFSGLQFPNYSSELNVNALELDDSALYLCASSLKGALGYTFGSGTRLTVV.

The rearrangement uses TRBV9 and TRBJ2-1; D is unresolved. The CDR3 is made up of 14 amino acids. Germline CDR1 and CDR2: SGDLS and YYNGEE. Trimming left V 4 bases short and J 0 bases short, with 8 bases between. This CDR3 is CASSNDISYNEQFF. The CDR3 nucleotides read TGTGCCAGCAGCAACGACATCTCCTACAATGAGCAGTTCTTC.

This chain connects TRBV4-2 to TRBJ2-7; D is possibly TRBD1 (6 bases). CDR1 LGHNA and CDR2 YNFKEQ come from the germline V gene. The V gene lost 3 bases and the J gene lost 3 bases, with 15 bases spanning the gap. The CDR3 extends over 15 amino acids. This CDR3 reads CASSHPYQGIYEQYF. Written as DNA, the CDR3 is TGTGCCAGCAGCCATCCTTATCAGGGGATCTACGAGCAGTACTTC.

The chain is built from TRBV2 and TRBJ1-6; perhaps TRBD1 as D (6 bases). The germline V and J ends were trimmed by 6 bases and 2 bases, with 11 bases remaining between them. Germline-derived CDR1 and CDR2 are SNHLY and FYNNEI. There are 15 residues in the CDR3. In DNA, the CDR3 is TGTGCCAGCAGGAAGCAGGGGCCCTATAATTCACCCCTCCACTTT. This encodes CASRKQGPYNSPLHF. The whole variable domain, remainder taken from reference TRBV2 and TRBJ1-6, is EPEVTQTPSHQVTQMGQEVILRCVPISNHLYFYWYRQILGQKVEFLVSFYNNEISEKSEIFDDQFSVERPDGSNFTLKIRSTKLEDSAMYFCASRKQGPYNSPLHFGNGTRLTVT.